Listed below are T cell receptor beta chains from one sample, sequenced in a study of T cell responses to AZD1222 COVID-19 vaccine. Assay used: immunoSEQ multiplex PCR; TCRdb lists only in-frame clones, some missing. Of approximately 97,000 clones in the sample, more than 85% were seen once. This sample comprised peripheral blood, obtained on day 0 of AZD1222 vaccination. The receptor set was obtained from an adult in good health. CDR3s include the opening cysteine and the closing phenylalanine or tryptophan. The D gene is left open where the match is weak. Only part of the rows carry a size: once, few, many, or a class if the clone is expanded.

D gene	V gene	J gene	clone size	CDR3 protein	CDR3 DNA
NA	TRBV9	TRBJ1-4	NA	CASSVAPTSNEKLFF	TGTGCCAGCAGCGTCGCGCCTACGTCAAATGAAAAACTGTTTTTT
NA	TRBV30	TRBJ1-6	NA	CAWGSGIGNSPLHF	TGTGCCTGGGGCTCAGGGATAGGCAATTCACCCCTCCACTTT
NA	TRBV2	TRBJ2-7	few	CASMEGETYEQYF	TGTGCCAGCATGGAGGGAGAGACCTACGAGCAGTACTTC
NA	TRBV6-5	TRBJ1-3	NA	CASSSTASSGNTIYF	TGTGCCAGCAGTTCGACTGCTAGCTCTGGAAACACCATATATTTT
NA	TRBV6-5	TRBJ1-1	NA	CASSPLAGAFF	TGTGCCAGCAGTCCTTTGGCAGGGGCTTTCTTT
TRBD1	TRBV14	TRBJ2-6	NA	CASSQIQGAGANVLTF	TGTGCCAGCAGCCAAATACAGGGGGCTGGGGCCAACGTCCTGACTTTC
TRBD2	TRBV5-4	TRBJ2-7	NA	CASSSRTSGAAYEQYF	TGTGCCAGCAGCTCCCGGACTAGCGGGGCCGCCTACGAGCAGTACTTC
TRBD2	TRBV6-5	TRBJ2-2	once	CASSVREGGTGELFF	TGTGCCAGCAGCGTTCGGGAGGGCGGAACCGGGGAGCTGTTTTTT
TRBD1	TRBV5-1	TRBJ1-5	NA	CASSLGTGGNQPQHF	TGCGCCAGCAGCTTGGGGACAGGGGGGAATCAGCCCCAGCATTTT
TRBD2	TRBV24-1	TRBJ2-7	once	CATSESGGSYEQYF	TGTGCCACCAGTGAATCCGGGGGGTCCTACGAGCAGTACTTC
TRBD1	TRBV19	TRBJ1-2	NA	CASSTPSGGGGYTF	TGTGCCAGTAGTACCCCCTCAGGGGGCGGTGGCTACACCTTC
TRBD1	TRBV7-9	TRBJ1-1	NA	CASSPSGTAISQAFF	TGTGCCAGCAGCCCGTCCGGGACAGCGATTTCTCAAGCTTTCTTT
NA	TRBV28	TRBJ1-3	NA	CASSPMSSSFSGNTIYF	TGTGCCAGCAGCCCTATGAGTAGCAGCTTCTCTGGAAACACCATATATTTT
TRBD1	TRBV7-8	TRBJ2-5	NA	CASSALGTGGEETQYF	TGTGCCAGCAGCGCCCTCGGGACAGGGGGCGAAGAGACCCAGTACTTC
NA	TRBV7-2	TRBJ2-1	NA	CASSLVSEQFF	TGTGCCAGCAGCTTAGTTAGTGAGCAGTTCTTC
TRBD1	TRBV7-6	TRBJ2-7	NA	CASSLRPTGAKSYEQYF	TGTGCCAGCAGCTTACGCCCTACAGGGGCAAAATCCTACGAGCAGTACTTC
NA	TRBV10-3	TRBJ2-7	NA	CAIRNRDEQYF	TGTGCCATCAGGAACAGGGACGAGCAGTACTTC
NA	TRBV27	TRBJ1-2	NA	CASSPNGGLRLGYTF	TGTGCCAGCAGCCCAAACGGGGGCCTCAGGTTGGGCTACACCTTC
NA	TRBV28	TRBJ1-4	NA	CASSLGHEKLFF	TGTGCCAGCAGTTTAGGGCATGAAAAACTGTTTTTT
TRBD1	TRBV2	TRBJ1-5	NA	CASSGSTGRQPQHF	TGTGCCAGCAGTGGATCGACAGGGAGACAGCCCCAGCATTTT
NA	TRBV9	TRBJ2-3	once	CASSLGASGTDTQYF	TGTGCCAGCAGCTTGGGGGCTAGCGGCACAGATACGCAGTATTTT
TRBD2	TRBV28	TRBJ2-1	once	CASSRTSGGHNEQFF	TGTGCCAGCAGCCGTACTAGCGGGGGGCACAATGAGCAGTTCTTC
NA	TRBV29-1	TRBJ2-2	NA	CSAEGGYTGELFF	TGCAGCGCCGAGGGGGGGTATACCGGGGAGCTGTTTTTT
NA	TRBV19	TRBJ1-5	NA	CASSTGTRGNQPQHF	TGTGCCAGTAGTACCGGGACAAGAGGCAATCAGCCCCAGCATTTT
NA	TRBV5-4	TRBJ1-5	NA	CASSLGGSFSNQPQHF	TGTGCCAGCAGCTTGGGGGGGAGTTTCAGCAATCAGCCCCAGCATTTT
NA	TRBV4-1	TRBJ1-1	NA	CASSQERGTEAFF	TGCGCCAGCAGCCAAGAAAGGGGGACTGAAGCTTTCTTT
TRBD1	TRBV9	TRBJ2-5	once	CASSATGTAKETQYF	TGTGCCAGCAGCGCCACGGGGACAGCGAAAGAGACCCAGTACTTC
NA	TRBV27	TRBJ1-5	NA	CASSLYSTEPQHF	TGTGCCAGCAGTTTATATAGTACGGAGCCCCAGCATTTT
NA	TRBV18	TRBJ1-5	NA	CASSPLRQGKGQPQHF	TGTGCCAGCTCACCGCTTAGGCAGGGCAAGGGTCAGCCCCAGCATTTT
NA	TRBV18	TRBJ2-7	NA	CASSPLSGTYEQYF	TGTGCCAGCTCACCCCTTTCAGGGACCTACGAGCAGTACTTC
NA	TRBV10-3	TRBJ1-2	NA	CAIRLDRNYGYTF	TGTGCCATCAGACTCGACAGGAACTATGGCTACACCTTC
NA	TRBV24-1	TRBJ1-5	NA	CATSEVSNQPQHF	TGTGCCACCAGTGAGGTTAGCAATCAGCCCCAGCATTTT
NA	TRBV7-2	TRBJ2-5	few	CASSLFSGQKEETQYF	TGTGCCAGCAGCTTATTCAGCGGACAGAAGGAAGAGACCCAGTACTTC
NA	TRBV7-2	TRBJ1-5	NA	CASSPDAISTNQPQHF	TGTGCCAGCAGCCCAGACGCTATTTCCACCAATCAGCCCCAGCATTTT
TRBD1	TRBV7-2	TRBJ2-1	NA	CASSLVATGYTYNEQFF	TGTGCCAGCAGCTTAGTCGCGACAGGGTATACCTACAATGAGCAGTTCTTC
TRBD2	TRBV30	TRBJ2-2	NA	CAWSVRRGRDTGELFF	TGTGCCTGGAGTGTAAGGCGCGGGAGAGACACCGGGGAGCTGTTTTTT
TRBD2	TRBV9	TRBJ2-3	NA	CASSARAGVADTQYF	TGTGCCAGCAGCGCCCGAGCGGGGGTGGCAGATACGCAGTATTTT
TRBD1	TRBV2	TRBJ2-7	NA	CAIPGQASYEQYF	TGTGCCATCCCGGGACAGGCCTCCTACGAGCAGTACTTC
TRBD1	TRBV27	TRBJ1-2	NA	CASSTRQGLMSGYTF	TGTGCCAGCAGTACCCGACAGGGTCTCATGTCGGGCTACACCTTC
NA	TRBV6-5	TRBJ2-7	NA	CASSYGVLGLYEQYF	TGTGCCAGCAGTTACGGGGTTTTGGGACTCTACGAGCAGTACTTC
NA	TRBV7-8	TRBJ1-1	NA	CASSLVAQQNTEAFF	TGTGCCAGCAGCTTAGTTGCCCAACAGAACACTGAAGCTTTCTTT
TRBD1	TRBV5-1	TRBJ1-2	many	CASSVRTGGADGYTF	TGCGCCAGCAGCGTCCGGACAGGGGGCGCAGATGGCTACACCTTC
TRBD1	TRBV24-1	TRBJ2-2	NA	CATSELGQGDTGELFF	TGTGCCACCAGTGAACTGGGACAGGGGGACACCGGGGAGCTGTTTTTT
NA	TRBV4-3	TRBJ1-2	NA	CASSQDAGPYGYTF	TGCGCCAGCAGCCAAGATGCAGGGCCCTATGGCTACACCTTC
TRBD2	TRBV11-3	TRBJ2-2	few	CASSPSGGPSGELFF	TGTGCCAGCAGCCCTAGCGGGGGCCCCTCGGGGGAGCTGTTTTTT
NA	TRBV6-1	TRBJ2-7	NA	CASSEGSVFLYEQYF	TGTGCCAGCAGTGAAGGGTCCGTATTCCTCTACGAGCAGTACTTC
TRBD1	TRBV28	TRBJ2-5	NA	CASSLKDRGFSETQYF	TGTGCCAGCAGTTTAAAGGACAGGGGGTTTTCGGAGACCCAGTACTTC
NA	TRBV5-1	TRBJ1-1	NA	CASSLEVRHMNTEAFF	TGCGCCAGCAGCTTGGAAGTTCGGCATATGAACACTGAAGCTTTCTTT
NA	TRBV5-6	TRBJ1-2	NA	CASSLYLDNYGYTF	TGTGCCAGCAGCTTGTACCTTGATAACTATGGCTACACCTTC
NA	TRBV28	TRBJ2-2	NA	CASRQTTGELFF	TGTGCCAGCAGGCAAACGACCGGGGAGCTGTTTTTT
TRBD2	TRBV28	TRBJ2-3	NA	CASSLVPAGWHNPDTQYF	TGTGCCAGCAGTTTAGTTCCAGCGGGGTGGCACAACCCAGATACGCAGTATTTT